The 30 T cell receptor beta chains given below trace back to one sample, sequenced in a study of long-term antiretroviral therapy in people with HIV. The run of the v3.0 immunoSEQ assay was at survey level. The repertoire was sequenced with immunoSEQ multiplex PCR; TCRdb's copy has only in-frame clones and lacks some. The sample records 20,000 to 25,000 clones, more than 75% being singletons. Sequences were derived from unsorted PBMCs, sampled around 2.7 years after starting antiretroviral therapy. Every receptor here comes from a woman in her fifties or sixties with HIV.

The chain employs TRBV4-2 and TRBJ2-1; D call uncertain. The V gene's germline CDR1 is LGHNA and CDR2 YNFKEQ. The V and J ends lost 0 bases and 2 bases respectively, with 11 bases between them. The CDR3 sequence is 16 residues long. In DNA, the CDR3 is TGTGCCAGCAGCCAAGACTGGGCTCTCCCCTACAATGAGCAGTTCTTC. This gives the protein CASSQDWALPYNEQFF.

The rearrangement joins TRBV28 to TRBJ1-1; D gene ambiguous. CDR3 size: 12 residues. The ends were cut back, 6 bases at V and 0 bases at J, with 5 bases in the middle. CDR1 MDHEN and CDR2 SYDVKM come from the germline V gene. CDR3 region: CASRTLNTEAFF. The CDR3 coding sequence is TGTGCCAGCAGGACACTGAACACTGAAGCTTTCTTT.

This chain links TRBV5-6 with TRBJ2-3, with 7 bases aligning to TRBD2. V dropped 0 bases and J dropped 5; count of bases not matched to a gene: 6. This CDR3 has 15 amino acids. CDR1 SGHDT and CDR2 YYEEEE come from the germline V gene. The CDR3 is CASSLGAGAGDTQYF. CDR3 coding DNA: TGTGCCAGCAGCTTGGGTGCGGGAGCCGGAGATACGCAGTATTTT.

The DNA for the CDR3 is TGCGCCAGCAGCCAAGATATCGCGGGAGGGCCCAACGAGCAGTACTTC. Its protein is CASSQDIAGGPNEQYF. The J gene is TRBJ2-7, the V gene TRBV4-1; 9 nucleotides line up with TRBD2. V dropped 0 bases and J dropped 5; count of bases not matched to a gene: 8. The CDR3 contains 16 residues. The germline gives CDR1 MGHRA, CDR2 YSYEKL.

The J gene is TRBJ1-4, the V gene TRBV5-6; 7 bases are a match to TRBD1. The CDR3 runs 16 residues. CDR1 SGHDT and CDR2 YYEEEE come from the germline V gene. J lost 7 bases, V lost 0 bases, and 9 bases had no gene match. Here the CDR3 DNA reads TGTGCCAGCAGCTTGGGTCGACAGGGTTTGGTTGAAAAACTGTTTTTT. The encoded protein is CASSLGRQGLVEKLFF.

CDR3 in DNA: TGTGCCAGCAGCTTGGAAGGACAGGGCTTTCAGCCCCAGCATTTT. It encodes CASSLEGQGFQPQHF. The V call is TRBV5-5, the J call TRBJ1-5; TRBD1 aligns across 8 bases. The CDR3 runs to 15 residues. Germline CDR1 reads SGHKS; CDR2 reads YYEKEE (reference sequence). V lost 0 bases, J lost 6 bases, and 5 bases stayed unmatched.

CDR3 sequence (DNA): TGTGCCAGCAGTTTAATCTCGCCGGACGGACTAACCTACGAGCAGTACTTC. Translated, it gives CASSLISPDGLTYEQYF. The chain carries TRBV27 and TRBJ2-7, with a weak D call TRBD2 (6 bases). Looked up from germline, CDR1 is MNHEY and CDR2 is SMNVEV (reference sequence). The CDR3 is 17 amino acids. The V and J ends lost 2 bases and 2 bases respectively, with 19 bases between them.

This clone was found once. CDR3 in amino acids: CASSIVPDRINEKLFF. In DNA, the CDR3 is TGTGCCAGTAGTATAGTCCCGGACAGGATTAATGAAAAACTGTTTTTT. The chain carries TRBV19 and TRBJ1-4, with 7 bases fitting TRBD1. The CDR3 runs 16 residues. Germline loops: CDR1 LNHDA, CDR2 SQIVND (reference sequence). After removal of 1 base from V and 4 bases from J, the junction contained 6 bases not matched to a gene.

In its sample, this clone was seen once. The genes are TRBV5-6 and TRBJ2-7, with D uncertain. V dropped 4 bases and J dropped 6 bases, with 8 bases sitting between them. Germline CDR1 is SGHDT and CDR2 is YYEEEE. CDR3 length: 11 amino acids. CDR3 DNA sequence: TGTGCCAGCAGCCTGGAAAGCGAGCAGTACTTC. Translation: CASSLESEQYF.

This chain joins TRBV5-4 and TRBJ2-1, with D uncertain. The ends were cut back, 3 bases at V and 7 bases at J, with 8 bases in the middle. The CDR3 length is 12 residues. Germline V gene sequence: CDR1 SGHNT, CDR2 YYREEE (reference sequence). This CDR3 reads CASSSVRNEQFF. For the CDR3, the DNA is TGTGCCAGCAGCTCCGTCAGAAATGAGCAGTTCTTC.

The chain is built from TRBV19 and TRBJ2-1, with 7 bases matching TRBD1. This CDR3 comprises 14 residues. V shed 8 bases, J shed 6 bases, and the junction held 10 bases outside the gene matches. In germline, CDR1 is LNHDA, CDR2 SQIVND (reference sequence). The CDR3 nucleotides are TGTGCCAGTTCCCTCCAGACAGGGTTCAATGAGCAGTTCTTC. It codes for CASSLQTGFNEQFF. Full variable domain (outside the CDR3, taken from reference TRBV19 and TRBJ2-1): DGGITQSPKYLFRKEGQNVTLSCEQNLNHDAMYWYRQDPGQGLRLIYYSQIVNDFQKGDIAEGYSVSREKKESFPLTVTSAQKNPTAFYLCASSLQTGFNEQFFGPGTRLTVL.

This sequence joins TRBV10-3 and TRBJ2-7; 9 positions agree with TRBD2. CDR1 ENHRY and CDR2 SYGVKD come from the germline V gene. This CDR3 has 14 amino acids. J gave up 5 bases and V 6 bases, and 8 bases lay outside the gene matches. This chain's CDR3 is CAISQASGINEQYF. CDR3 DNA sequence: TGTGCCATCAGCCAGGCTAGCGGGATTAACGAGCAGTACTTC.

The genes are TRBV15 and TRBJ1-5; D not certain. This CDR3 has 14 amino acids. Deletions cut 0 bases from V and 11 bases from J, with 14 bases between. Germline loops: CDR1 LNHNV, CDR2 YYDKDF (reference sequence). The CDR3, as DNA: TGTGCCACCAGCAGAGATCTTTCTCTTAGGGCCCAGCATTTT. Translation: CATSRDLSLRAQHF.

This CDR3 reads CASSLKSVVKGTDTQYF. The CDR3 nucleotides are TGTGCCAGCAGTTTAAAATCCGTGGTCAAAGGCACAGATACGCAGTATTTT. J is TRBJ2-3 and V is TRBV28, with D uncertain. V gave up 2 bases and J gave up 1 base, with 16 bases separating them. From germline, CDR1 is MDHEN and CDR2 SYDVKM. The CDR3 totals 17 residues.

The gene calls are TRBV5-4 and TRBJ1-2; possibly TRBD1 for D (6 bases). Germline V gives CDR1 SGHNT, CDR2 YYREEE (reference sequence). Between the trimmed V and J ends, which lost 5 bases and 6 bases, there was a span of 20 bases. The length of the CDR3 is 15 residues. The CDR3 DNA follows: TGTGCCAGCAGATCGAGCACCACAGGGATCGATGGCTACACCTTC. Translating it yields CASRSSTTGIDGYTF.

The rearrangement joins TRBV13 to TRBJ1-1, with D tentatively TRBD1 (6 bases). Trimming stripped 4 bases from V and 0 bases from J, with 12 bases between. Germline-derived CDR1 and CDR2 are PRHDT and FYEKMQ (reference sequence). The CDR3 sequence is 15 residues long. CDR3 sequence (DNA): TGTGCCAGCAGCTACAGGGAGTCCATGAACACTGAAGCTTTCTTT. This codes for CASSYRESMNTEAFF.

This sequence joins TRBV4-3 and TRBJ2-7, with 8 bases identical to TRBD2. V was pared by 0 bases and J by 10 bases, with 5 bases of the junction left unmatched. The CDR3 sequence is 13 residues long. Per germline, CDR1 LGHNA and CDR2 YSLEER. The CDR3 reads CASSQENSGVQYF. CDR3 DNA sequence: TGCGCCAGCAGCCAAGAGAATAGCGGGGTACAGTACTTC.

Concerning this clone: The sample carries other DNA sequences with the same CDR3. CDR3 amino acids: CASSPGENTEAFF. The CDR3 DNA is TGTGCCAGCTCACCGGGCGAGAACACTGAAGCTTTCTTT. The chain uses TRBV18 and TRBJ1-1; no firm D call. The ends were cut back, 3 bases at V and 1 base at J, with 6 bases in the middle. The CDR3 length is 13 residues. The germline V gene encodes CDR1 KGHSH and CDR2 LQKENI.

The rearrangement joins TRBV7-9 to TRBJ2-7; 8 positions agree with TRBD2. This CDR3 has 14 residues. Germline V gene lookup returns CDR1 SEHNR and CDR2 FQNEAQ (reference sequence). The V and J ends lost 3 bases and 4 bases, in that order; junction bases with no gene match: 5. In DNA form, the CDR3 reads TGTGCCAGCAGCTTGGGGACTAGTTTTTACGAGCAGTACTTC. Its protein product is CASSLGTSFYEQYF.

The rearrangement links TRBV5-1 to TRBJ2-3; 10 nucleotides align to TRBD2. Germline CDR1 is SGHRS and CDR2 is YFSETQ. V gave up 2 bases and J gave up 5 bases; unmatched junction bases: 5. This CDR3 spans 15 amino acids. The CDR3 loop reads CASSLGLAGVDTQYF. The CDR3 coding sequence is TGCGCCAGCAGCTTAGGCCTAGCGGGAGTAGATACGCAGTATTTT.

The V and J genes are TRBV5-8 and TRBJ1-2; 8 bases map to TRBD1. The length of the CDR3 is 14 residues. Germline V gene lookup returns CDR1 SGHTS and CDR2 YDEGEE. J lost 2 bases, V lost 4 bases, and 4 bases had no gene match. The CDR3 reads CASSPGTGNYGYTF. The CDR3 DNA is TGTGCCAGCAGCCCTGGGACAGGCAACTATGGCTACACCTTC.

A single count supports this clone. The chain is built from TRBV7-9 and TRBJ1-1; possibly TRBD1 for D (6 bases). This CDR3 has 13 residues. Germline V lookup: CDR1 SEHNR, CDR2 FQNEAQ (reference sequence). V lost 6 bases and J lost 7, with 15 bases in between. CDR3 in amino acids: CASRNREGGEAFF. DNA for the CDR3: TGTGCCAGCAGAAACAGGGAAGGAGGTGAAGCTTTCTTT.

The chain carries TRBV19 and TRBJ1-2; no clear D. The CDR3 is 14 amino acids. Germline CDR1 and CDR2: LNHDA and SQIVND (reference sequence). V was shortened by 9 bases and J by 3 bases, with 17 bases between the two germline ends. In DNA, the CDR3 is TGTGCCAGAAGAGGACTGCTTTTCGACTATGGCTACACCTTC. Translation: CARRGLLFDYGYTF.

The V call is TRBV11-2, the J call TRBJ2-3, with D unclear. The V end lost 7 bases, the J end lost 0 bases, and 11 bases lay between the germline ends. The CDR3 consists of 14 residues. Germline V CDR1 and CDR2: SGHAT, FQNNGV. In DNA form, the CDR3 reads TGTGCCAGCAACTCCCCCTCTAGCACAGATACGCAGTATTTT. Translating it yields CASNSPSSTDTQYF.

This clone showed up just a few times. The chain joins TRBV5-1 to TRBJ2-7; TRBD2 matches at 7 bases. The CDR3 totals 15 residues. The junction had 8 bases not matched to a gene; V was cut back by 0 bases and J by 5 bases. The V gene's germline CDR1 is SGHRS and CDR2 YFSETQ. The CDR3 region has the DNA TGCGCCAGCAGCTTGGGGCCTAGCGGACTAAACGAGCAGTACTTC. Its protein product is CASSLGPSGLNEQYF.

This chain uses TRBV19 with TRBJ1-1; no clear D gene. The CDR3 runs to 13 residues. Trimming shortened V by 0 bases and J by 7 bases, and 9 bases separated the two germline ends. Germline lookup yields CDR1 LNHDA and CDR2 SQIVND (reference sequence). The CDR3 coding sequence is TGTGCCAGTAGTATAGATCGCCACCTTGAAGCTTTCTTT. Protein product: CASSIDRHLEAFF.

Only a few counts were recorded for this clone. The chain is built from TRBV7-6 and TRBJ2-1; D is undetermined. CDR3 length: 14 amino acids. Trimming took off 0 bases at V and 10 bases at J, with 13 bases between the two ends. Germline-derived CDR1 and CDR2 are SGHVS and FNYEAQ. CDR3 nucleotides: TGTGCCAGCAGCTTAGCGTCAGGAATTCGGGAGCAGTTCTTC. It encodes CASSLASGIREQFF. Variable domain in full (rest from reference TRBV7-6 and TRBJ2-1): GAGVSQSPRYKVTKRGQDVALRCDPISGHVSLYWYRQALGQGPEFLTYFNYEAQQDKSGLPNDRFSAERPEGSISTLTIQRTEQRDSAMYRCASSLASGIREQFFGPGTRLTVL.

This chain uses TRBV28 with TRBJ2-5, with D unclear. The V gene lost 2 bases and the J gene lost 2 bases, with 6 bases spanning the gap. The CDR3 is made up of 13 amino acids. CDR1 is MDHEN, CDR2 SYDVKM, per germline. This CDR3 reads CASSLPAQETQYF. CDR3 nucleotide sequence: TGTGCCAGCAGTTTACCGGCGCAAGAGACCCAGTACTTC.

This clone appeared a few times. The rearrangement joins TRBV28 to TRBJ1-2; D call uncertain. CDR1 and CDR2 from the germline V gene are MDHEN and SYDVKM. This CDR3 is built from 12 residues. V lost 3 bases and J lost 8, with 10 bases in between. The CDR3 DNA sequence: TGTGCCAGCAGTTTGTTTGGTAGCGGCTACACCTTC. It is translated as CASSLFGSGYTF.

The rearrangement uses TRBV15 and TRBJ2-5; TRBD2 agrees at 9 bases. Germline-derived CDR1 and CDR2 are LNHNV and YYDKDF (reference sequence). The CDR3 runs to 14 residues. V lost 2 bases, J lost 5 bases, and 3 bases stayed unmatched. CDR3 DNA sequence: TGTGCCACCAGCAGAATAGCGGGAGACGAGACCCAGTACTTC. Translating gives CATSRIAGDETQYF.